This is a list of T cell receptor beta chains from one sample in a study of blood T cell repertoires in COVID-19. The method was immunoSEQ multiplex PCR; TCRdb's version includes in-frame clones alone and lacks a portion of them. The table lists 85,000 to 100,000 clones, 87% of them singletons. Sequencing was performed on peripheral blood. The receptors here all came from a woman in her sixties or seventies with COVID-19, enrolled during active disease. Both conserved end residues are part of each CDR3. D genes are given only for firm matches. Size is stated for part of the rows, as once, few or many counts, or as a class when the clone is expanded.

j_gene	abundance	v_gene	d_gene	CDR3nt	CDR3aa
TRBJ1-1	-	TRBV10-2	-	TGCGCCAGCAGTGAGTTTTCAGGGTACACTGAAGCTTTCTTT	CASSEFSGYTEAFF
TRBJ1-5	-	TRBV28	-	TGTGCCAGCAGTTTATGGCCAGCGAACAATCAGCCCCAGCATTTT	CASSLWPANNQPQHF
TRBJ1-6	-	TRBV6-6	TRBD1	TGTGCCAGCAGTTACGGGACAGGAATTGGGTCACCCCTCCACTTT	CASSYGTGIGSPLHF
TRBJ2-1	-	TRBV2	TRBD2	TGTGCCAGCAGTGAAGTAGGAGAGACTAGCGGGGGCTCTCAGCAGTTCTTC	CASSEVGETSGGSQQFF
TRBJ2-6	-	TRBV28	-	TGTGCCAGCAGCGGACAACCGGCCAACGTCCTGACTTTC	CASSGQPANVLTF
TRBJ1-1	-	TRBV3-1/TRBV3-2	-	TGTGCCAGCAGCCAAGAGGCAGGGCGGACTGAAGCTTTCTTT	CASSQEAGRTEAFF
TRBJ1-1	-	TRBV7-3	TRBD1	TGTGCCAGCAGCCCAGACAGGGACACTGAAGCTTTCTTT	CASSPDRDTEAFF
TRBJ2-1	-	TRBV5-1	TRBD1	TGCGCCAGCAGCCTACAGGGGGCGGTCTACAATGAGCAGTTCTTC	CASSLQGAVYNEQFF
TRBJ2-3	-	TRBV29-1	TRBD2	TGCAGCGTTCTGGCGGGGGGCACAGATACGCAGTATTTT	CSVLAGGTDTQYF
TRBJ2-7	-	TRBV7-8	TRBD2	TGTGCCAGCAGCTCGAAGACTAGCGGGGGGTCCAACGAGCAGTACTTC	CASSSKTSGGSNEQYF
TRBJ2-2	-	TRBV18	TRBD2	TGTGCCAGCTCACCGCGTGGGACTAGCGGGGGCTCTATCGGGGAGCTGTTTTTT	CASSPRGTSGGSIGELFF
TRBJ1-5	-	TRBV27	-	TGTGCCAGCGGGCTACCCCAGCATTTT	CASGLPQHF
TRBJ1-5	-	TRBV27	TRBD1	TGTGCCAGCAGTTCGAAGACAGGGCGGACTTGGCCCCAGCATTTT	CASSSKTGRTWPQHF
TRBJ1-1	-	TRBV19	-	TGTGCCAGTAGTCCCTGGCCCAGGACTGAAGCTTTCTTT	CASSPWPRTEAFF
TRBJ1-3	once	TRBV29-1	TRBD1	TGCAGCGTTACAGGGGGCCCTGGAAACACCATATATTTT	CSVTGGPGNTIYF
TRBJ2-2	-	TRBV19	TRBD1	TGTGCCAGTAGTACCGCGGGACAGGGCACCGGGGAGCTGTTTTTT	CASSTAGQGTGELFF
TRBJ2-7	-	TRBV7-2	-	TGTGCCAGCAGCTTAGGTGGCTCAGCCTACGAGCAGTACTTC	CASSLGGSAYEQYF
TRBJ2-1	-	TRBV28	-	TGTGCCAGCAGTCTCAGACAGGTTGTGTACAATGAGCAGTTCTTC	CASSLRQVVYNEQFF
TRBJ2-7	-	TRBV7-2	-	TGTGCCAGCAGCTCCGCCGGGGGCCAGGGGGGCGAGCAGTACTTC	CASSSAGGQGGEQYF
TRBJ1-6	-	TRBV11-1	-	TGTGCCAGCAGCTCCATCGGGATTACCAATTCACCCCTCCACTTT	CASSSIGITNSPLHF
TRBJ1-5	-	TRBV19	-	TGTGCCAGTAGTATTGGTTCGGATCAGCCCCAGCATTTT	CASSIGSDQPQHF
TRBJ1-2	-	TRBV29-1	TRBD1	TGCAGCGTTCGAAGAGACAGGGGTTATGGCTACACCTTC	CSVRRDRGYGYTF
TRBJ2-7	-	TRBV6-6	-	TGTGCCAGCAGCCCACCGGACAGCCACTACGAGCAGTACTTC	CASSPPDSHYEQYF
TRBJ2-7	few	TRBV4-1	-	TGCGCCAGCAGCCAAGCCCCCTCGGGTGAGCAGTACTTC	CASSQAPSGEQYF
TRBJ2-7	-	TRBV7-8	TRBD2	TGTGCCAGCAGCTTAGGACTAGCGGGGGGCGGGGAGCAGTACTTC	CASSLGLAGGGEQYF
TRBJ2-1	-	TRBV13	-	TGTGCCAGCAGCTTAGGCCGGGACAAAAAGGGGAGCTCCTACAATGAGCAGTTCTTC	CASSLGRDKKGSSYNEQFF
TRBJ2-2	-	TRBV9	TRBD2	TGTGCCAGCAGCGTAGAACCCTCACTAGCGGGGGGCCAGGATAGCGGGGAGCTGTTTTTT	CASSVEPSLAGGQDSGELFF
TRBJ2-1	once	TRBV3-1/TRBV3-2	TRBD2	TGTGCCAGCAGCCAGACTAGCGGGGATCTGAGGGAGCAGTTCTTC	CASSQTSGDLREQFF
TRBJ2-3	-	TRBV7-8	TRBD2	TGTGCCAGCAGCTTAGTAGCGGGAGATACGCAGTATTTT	CASSLVAGDTQYF
TRBJ1-1	-	TRBV5-5	TRBD1	TGTGCCAGCAGCTCGGACAGGGGCACTGAAGCTTTCTTT	CASSSDRGTEAFF
TRBJ1-1	few	TRBV7-2	-	TGTGCCAGCAGCTTTAACAGCCCCACTGAAGCTTTCTTT	CASSFNSPTEAFF
TRBJ1-5	-	TRBV5-6	TRBD1	TGTGCCAGCATGCCCTTCGGAGACAGGGTCTATCAGCCCCAGCATTTT	CASMPFGDRVYQPQHF
TRBJ1-1	once	TRBV5-1	TRBD1	TGCGCCAGCAGCTTGGAGGCAGGGGGTTCGTACACTGAAGCTTTCTTT	CASSLEAGGSYTEAFF
TRBJ2-2	-	TRBV5-1	TRBD1	TGCGCCAGCCCGGGACAGGGCGGGGAGCTGTTTTTT	CASPGQGGELFF
TRBJ1-6	-	TRBV5-8	TRBD1	TGTGCCAGCAGCTTTGGGACAGGGGGCAAATCACCCCTCCACTTT	CASSFGTGGKSPLHF
TRBJ2-3	-	TRBV7-2	TRBD1	TGTGCCAGCAGCCCAGGACAGGGAACAGATACGCAGTATTTT	CASSPGQGTDTQYF
TRBJ1-1	once	TRBV6-5	-	TGTGCCAGCAGTAGTTCCTATTTTGAAGCTTTCTTT	CASSSSYFEAFF
TRBJ2-1	-	TRBV5-1	TRBD1	TGCGCCAGCAGCCTCCAAGGGACAGACGCCTACAATGAGCAGTTCTTC	CASSLQGTDAYNEQFF
TRBJ2-3	-	TRBV6-5	TRBD2	TGTGCCAGCAGTCCCCGGGGGGGCTCAGATACGCAGTATTTT	CASSPRGGSDTQYF